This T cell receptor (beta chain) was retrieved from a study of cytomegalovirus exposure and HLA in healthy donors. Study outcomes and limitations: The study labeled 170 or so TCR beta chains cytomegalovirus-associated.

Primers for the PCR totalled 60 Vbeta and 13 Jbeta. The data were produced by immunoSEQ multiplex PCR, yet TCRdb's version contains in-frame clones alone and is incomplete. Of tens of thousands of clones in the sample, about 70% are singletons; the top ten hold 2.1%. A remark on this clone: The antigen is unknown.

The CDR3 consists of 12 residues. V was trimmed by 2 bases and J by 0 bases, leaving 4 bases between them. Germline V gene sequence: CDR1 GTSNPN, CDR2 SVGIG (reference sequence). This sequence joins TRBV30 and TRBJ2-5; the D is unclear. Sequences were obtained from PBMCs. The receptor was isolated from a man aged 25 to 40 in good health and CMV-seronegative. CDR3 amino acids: CAWSQYQETQYF. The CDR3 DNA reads TGTGCCTGGAGTCAGTACCAAGAGACCCAGTACTTC.